These 18 T cell receptor beta chains originate from one sample sequenced in a study of OX40 agonist ivuxolimab in advanced cancers. The library relied on the immunoSEQ multiplex PCR assay. TCRdb limited this immuneACCESS table to in-frame rearrangements with V and J called. A share of clones is missing; checked studies link under half to unresolved V genes, and the rest is unexplained. The sample table holds about 17,000 clones, of which around four fifths were seen once. The top ten clonotypes cover approximately 30% of the sample. Specimen: CD4+ or CD8+ T cells sorted from blood, collected in a trial of the OX40 agonist ivuxolimab. These receptors were obtained from an adult with an advanced solid tumor such as melanoma, head and neck, liver or kidney cancer.

Notes on this clone: The germline gene is not matched at one end of the junction; a read error may be the cause. The identical CDR3 is also encoded by other nucleotide sequences in the sample. V is TRBV2 and J is TRBJ2-5, with TRBD1 identical over 7 bases. This CDR3 region has 18 residues. CDR1 SNHLY and CDR2 FYNNEI come from the germline V gene. The chain's CDR3 is CASSEIARTGLVGETQYF. As DNA, the CDR3 is TGCGCCAGCAGTGAAATCGCTAGGACAGGCCTCGTAGGGGAGACCCAGTACTTC.

The gene calls are TRBV28 and TRBJ1-4; D unresolved. Per germline, CDR1 MDHEN and CDR2 SYDVKM. V shed 6 bases and J shed 6 bases, with 14 bases lying between them. The length of the CDR3 is 14 residues. CDR3 amino acids: CASRPSGSYEKLFF. In DNA form, the CDR3 reads TGTGCCAGCAGACCGTCGGGGTCATATGAAAAACTGTTTTTT.

The chain couples TRBV2 to TRBJ2-2; 7 bases map to TRBD1. Germline CDR1 and CDR2: SNHLY and FYNNEI. J lost 4 bases, V lost 9 bases, and 5 bases had no gene match. CDR3 length equals 13 residues. The CDR3 DNA is TGTGCCAGTGACAGGGTGAGCACCGGGGAGCTGTTTTTT. Amino acid sequence: CASDRVSTGELFF.

This chain joins TRBV9 and TRBJ2-7; weak D call: TRBD1 (6 bases). V was shortened by 4 bases and J by 1 base, with 12 bases between the two germline ends. Per the germline V gene, CDR1 is SGDLS and CDR2 is YYNGEE. The CDR3 extends over 14 amino acids. Here the CDR3 DNA reads TGTGCCAGCAGCCCAGAGGACAGTTCCTACGAGCAGTACTTC. As protein: CASSPEDSSYEQYF. Filled out from reference TRBV9 and TRBJ2-7, the complete variable domain reads DSGVTQTPKHLITATGQRVTLRCSPRSGDLSVYWYQQSLDQGLQFLIQYYNGEERAKGNILERFSAQQFPDLHSELNLSSLELGDSALYFCASSPEDSSYEQYFGPGTRLTVT.

This chain links TRBV19 with TRBJ2-7; D gene unclear. V lost 1 base and J lost 1, with 8 bases in between. Germline values: CDR1 LNHDA, CDR2 SQIVND (reference sequence). The CDR3 extends over 14 amino acids. The DNA of the CDR3 is TGTGCCAGTAGTATAGTAGCTGATTCCTACGAGCAGTACTTC. Protein: CASSIVADSYEQYF.

The rearrangement uses TRBV29-1 and TRBJ2-1; 8 positions match TRBD2. This CDR3 is 15 amino acids long. After removal of 3 bases from V and 2 bases from J, the junction contained 6 bases not matched to a gene. Per germline, CDR1 SQVTM and CDR2 ANQGSEA. The CDR3 region is CSVEWREATYNEQFF. CDR3 nucleotides: TGCAGCGTTGAGTGGCGGGAGGCAACCTACAATGAGCAGTTCTTC.

The gene calls are TRBV29-1 and TRBJ2-5; 13 nucleotides agree with TRBD2. The CDR3 loop spans 16 amino acids. Germline V lookup: CDR1 SQVTM, CDR2 ANQGSEA. J gave up 1 base and V 4 bases, and 6 bases lay outside the gene matches. In DNA form, the CDR3 reads TGCAGCGTTGGACCCGGACTAGCGGGGGTCCAAGAGACCCAGTACTTC. Protein product: CSVGPGLAGVQETQYF.

V and J are TRBV5-8 and TRBJ2-7; D might be TRBD1 or TRBD2, each matching 5 bases. The CDR3 contains 16 residues. CDR1 and CDR2 from the germline V gene are SGHTS and YDEGEE. The ends were cut back, 3 bases at V and 4 bases at J, with 20 bases in the middle. CDR3 sequence reads: CASSSGRGRAFYEQYF. The CDR3 coding sequence is TGTGCCAGCAGCTCTGGACGGGGCAGGGCGTTTTACGAGCAGTACTTC.

V gene TRBV4-3 combines with J gene TRBJ1-1; maybe TRBD1 (5 bases). CDR1 and CDR2 (germline): LGHNA, YSLEER. The CDR3 has 15 residues. V lost 0 bases and J 4 bases, leaving 12 bases between the germline ends. The CDR3 here is CASSQDSREGTEAFF. The CDR3 DNA reads TGCGCCAGCAGCCAAGACTCCAGGGAGGGCACTGAAGCTTTCTTT.

The CDR3 here is CASSPSGTGHYEQYF. The CDR3 nucleotides read TGCGCCAGCAGCCCTTCCGGGACAGGGCATTACGAGCAGTACTTC. V and J are TRBV4-3 and TRBJ2-7, with 9 bases that match TRBD1. V was pared by 4 bases and J by 4 bases, with 8 bases of the junction left unmatched. The CDR3 sequence is 15 residues long. Per germline, CDR1 LGHNA and CDR2 YSLEER.

The chain links TRBV27 to TRBJ2-7; D is possibly TRBD2 (5 bases). This CDR3 has 15 amino acids. Trimming took off 3 bases at V and 0 bases at J, with 12 bases between the two ends. The V gene's germline CDR1 is MNHEY and CDR2 SMNVEV (reference sequence). In DNA form, the CDR3 reads TGTGCCAGCAGTTTGAGCGGAGGAGTCTCCTACGAGCAGTACTTC. It encodes CASSLSGGVSYEQYF.

The gene calls are TRBV5-4 and TRBJ2-1, with 8 bases matching TRBD2. V lost 3 bases, J lost 8 bases, and 16 bases stayed unmatched. The CDR3 length is 17 residues. Germline CDR1 is SGHNT and CDR2 is YYREEE (reference sequence). The CDR3 loop is CASSSGTRGGWGDEQFF. In DNA, the CDR3 is TGTGCCAGCAGCTCGGGGACTAGGGGAGGTTGGGGCGATGAGCAGTTCTTC. The full variable domain, in which reference TRBV5-4 and TRBJ2-1 provide the parts outside the CDR3, is ETGVTQSPTHLIKTRGQQVTLRCSSQSGHNTVSWYQQALGQGPQFIFQYYREEENGRGNFPPRFSGLQFPNYSSELNVNALELDDSALYLCASSSGTRGGWGDEQFFGPGTRLTVL.

The chain carries TRBV7-6 and TRBJ2-7; 8 bases agree with TRBD1. The length of the CDR3 is 15 residues. Germline values: CDR1 SGHVS, CDR2 FNYEAQ. The ends lost 4 bases at V and 0 bases at J; junction bases unmatched: 5. The CDR3 sequence is CASSSYRGSSYEQYF. In DNA, the CDR3 is TGTGCCAGCAGCTCCTACAGGGGGAGCTCCTACGAGCAGTACTTC.

The chain links TRBV7-9 to TRBJ2-7, with D possibly TRBD1 on 6 matching bases. The CDR3 totals 14 residues. CDR1 is SEHNR and CDR2 is FQNEAQ in the germline V gene (reference sequence). V was clipped by 5 bases and J by 2 bases, with 13 bases between them. CDR3 bases: TGTGCCAGCAGCCCTCAGGGGCCGGCCTACGAGCAGTACTTC. As protein: CASSPQGPAYEQYF.

This CDR3 is CASSEWGFYEQYF. CDR3 nucleotides: TGTGCCAGCAGTGAATGGGGCTTTTACGAGCAGTACTTC. The chain joins TRBV2 to TRBJ2-7; possibly TRBD1 for D (5 bases). CDR1 and CDR2 from the germline V gene are SNHLY and FYNNEI. The CDR3 covers 13 residues. The V gene lost 2 bases and the J gene lost 4 bases, with 9 bases spanning the gap.

This chain connects TRBV5-6 to TRBJ1-1, with unresolved D. The V gene lost 0 bases and the J gene lost 1 base, with 7 bases spanning the gap. Germline values: CDR1 SGHDT, CDR2 YYEEEE. This CDR3 spans 14 amino acids. The CDR3: CASSLGATNTEAFF. CDR3 DNA: TGTGCCAGCAGCTTGGGAGCCACGAACACTGAAGCTTTCTTT.

This clone was picked up a small number of times. The V gene is TRBV15, the J gene TRBJ1-5; D is undetermined. Germline V gives CDR1 LNHNV, CDR2 YYDKDF (reference sequence). Trimming took off 1 base at V and 5 bases at J, with 15 bases between the two ends. The CDR3 consists of 16 residues. This CDR3 is CATSRARHLRDQPQHF. The CDR3 nucleotides read TGTGCCACCAGCAGAGCCCGTCACTTAAGGGATCAGCCCCAGCATTTT.

The chain joins TRBV4-1 to TRBJ2-2; a possible D gene is TRBD1 (7 bases). CDR3 length: 17 residues. Germline CDR1 MGHRA, CDR2 YSYEKL. Trimming left V 0 bases short and J 4 bases short, with 15 bases between. This CDR3 is CASSQDLGRGVTGELFF. The CDR3 DNA is TGCGCCAGCAGCCAAGATCTGGGCAGGGGGGTCACCGGGGAGCTGTTTTTT.